This is a list of T cell receptor beta chains from one sample in a study of PD-1 blockade in classical Hodgkin lymphoma. Data came from immunoSEQ multiplex PCR; TCRdb stores just in-frame clones and leaves some out. Among around 23,000 clones listed, approximately 90% were seen once. The specimen sequenced was CD8+ T cells from blood. Every receptor here comes from a human donor with classical Hodgkin lymphoma. Each CDR3 is given with its conserved first and last residue. Fields, in order: V gene, J gene, clone size, D gene, CDR3 protein, CDR3 DNA. The D gene is left open where the match is weak. Part of the rows lack a size; the others show once, few, many or a class for expanded clones.

V gene: TRBV28; J gene: TRBJ1-4; clone size: .; D gene: .; CDR3 protein: CASSRTGSTEKLFF; CDR3 DNA: TGTGCCAGCAGTCGTACAGGGTCTACTGAAAAACTGTTTTTT
V gene: TRBV29-1; J gene: TRBJ2-5; clone size: once; D gene: .; CDR3 protein: CSVEGTTGRGDPETQYF; CDR3 DNA: TGCAGCGTCGAAGGAACCACAGGCCGGGGCGACCCGGAGACCCAGTACTTC
V gene: TRBV5-1; J gene: TRBJ2-7; clone size: .; D gene: TRBD1; CDR3 protein: CASSFWDSSYEQYF; CDR3 DNA: TGCGCCAGCAGCTTCTGGGACAGCTCCTACGAGCAGTACTTC
V gene: TRBV2; J gene: TRBJ1-1; clone size: .; D gene: .; CDR3 protein: CASSDGSVWAGENTEAFF; CDR3 DNA: TGTGCCAGCAGTGACGGCTCCGTGTGGGCCGGCGAGAACACTGAAGCTTTCTTT
V gene: TRBV6-5; J gene: TRBJ2-2; clone size: once; D gene: .; CDR3 protein: CASSYQRAGGELFF; CDR3 DNA: TGTGCCAGCAGTTACCAGAGGGCGGGCGGGGAGCTGTTTTTT
V gene: TRBV30; J gene: TRBJ2-7; clone size: .; D gene: .; CDR3 protein: CAWSVSATYEQYF; CDR3 DNA: TGTGCCTGGAGTGTAAGTGCAACCTACGAGCAGTACTTC
V gene: TRBV27; J gene: TRBJ1-1; clone size: once; D gene: .; CDR3 protein: CASSFRQNTEAFF; CDR3 DNA: TGTGCCAGCAGTTTCCGACAGAACACTGAAGCTTTCTTT
V gene: TRBV7-8; J gene: TRBJ1-1; clone size: .; D gene: .; CDR3 protein: CASSSGDRSLNTEAFF; CDR3 DNA: TGTGCCAGCAGCTCAGGAGACAGGTCCTTGAACACTGAAGCTTTCTTT
V gene: TRBV4-3; J gene: TRBJ1-1; clone size: .; D gene: TRBD1; CDR3 protein: CASSQDRQGRRSTEAFF; CDR3 DNA: TGCGCCAGCAGCCAAGACCGACAGGGACGAAGGAGCACTGAAGCTTTCTTT
V gene: TRBV11-3; J gene: TRBJ1-1; clone size: .; D gene: .; CDR3 protein: CASSLAADPSEYTEAFF; CDR3 DNA: TGTGCCAGCAGCTTAGCTGCGGACCCCTCGGAGTACACTGAAGCTTTCTTT
V gene: TRBV27; J gene: TRBJ1-1; clone size: .; D gene: .; CDR3 protein: CASSLGLNTEAFF; CDR3 DNA: TGTGCCAGCAGTTTAGGGTTAAACACTGAAGCTTTCTTT
V gene: TRBV30; J gene: TRBJ2-5; clone size: .; D gene: .; CDR3 protein: CAWSRDALQETQYF; CDR3 DNA: TGTGCCTGGAGTCGGGACGCCCTCCAGGAGACCCAGTACTTC
V gene: TRBV5-1; J gene: TRBJ1-6; clone size: few; D gene: .; CDR3 protein: CASSLDVFSYNSPLHF; CDR3 DNA: TGCGCCAGCAGCTTGGACGTCTTCTCCTATAATTCACCCCTCCACTTT
V gene: TRBV5-4; J gene: TRBJ1-2; clone size: .; D gene: .; CDR3 protein: CASSFDSNYGYTF; CDR3 DNA: TGTGCCAGCAGCTTTGACAGTAACTATGGCTACACCTTC
V gene: TRBV6-6; J gene: TRBJ1-6; clone size: few; D gene: TRBD1; CDR3 protein: CASSLNHRGPNSPLHF; CDR3 DNA: TGTGCCAGCAGTCTAAATCACAGGGGGCCGAATTCACCCCTCCACTTT
V gene: TRBV19; J gene: TRBJ2-2; clone size: .; D gene: .; CDR3 protein: CASRAGVRDTGELFF; CDR3 DNA: TGTGCCAGTAGAGCAGGGGTTAGGGACACCGGGGAGCTGTTTTTT
V gene: TRBV9; J gene: TRBJ2-1; clone size: .; D gene: .; CDR3 protein: CASSLLMGVSYNEQFF; CDR3 DNA: TGTGCCAGCAGCCTATTAATGGGGGTGTCCTACAATGAGCAGTTCTTC
V gene: TRBV7-9; J gene: TRBJ2-2; clone size: .; D gene: TRBD2; CDR3 protein: CATEGDRGKGLAGAGELFF; CDR3 DNA: TGTGCCACTGAGGGCGACAGGGGTAAAGGACTAGCGGGAGCCGGGGAGCTGTTTTTT
V gene: TRBV2; J gene: TRBJ2-5; clone size: .; D gene: .; CDR3 protein: CASIGGGLKETQYF; CDR3 DNA: TGTGCCAGCATTGGGGGTGGCCTCAAAGAGACCCAGTACTTC
V gene: TRBV5-1; J gene: TRBJ1-1; clone size: .; D gene: .; CDR3 protein: CASSLLGDTEAFF; CDR3 DNA: TGCGCCAGCAGCTTATTGGGGGACACTGAAGCTTTCTTT
V gene: TRBV4-3; J gene: TRBJ1-5; clone size: .; D gene: .; CDR3 protein: CASSQDFRVNQPQHF; CDR3 DNA: TGCGCCAGCAGCCAAGATTTTAGGGTCAATCAGCCCCAGCATTTT
V gene: TRBV4-1; J gene: TRBJ1-6; clone size: .; D gene: .; CDR3 protein: CASSQATRGNSPLHF; CDR3 DNA: TGCGCCAGCAGCCAAGCCACAAGGGGGAATTCACCCCTCCACTTT
V gene: TRBV6-6; J gene: TRBJ2-7; clone size: .; D gene: .; CDR3 protein: CASSYEPDSTEQYF; CDR3 DNA: TGTGCCAGCAGTTACGAGCCGGACAGCACCGAGCAGTACTTC
V gene: TRBV18; J gene: TRBJ2-1; clone size: .; D gene: .; CDR3 protein: CASSPSHGTYNEQFF; CDR3 DNA: TGTGCCAGCTCACCTTCCCACGGGACCTACAATGAGCAGTTCTTC
V gene: TRBV7-9; J gene: TRBJ2-6; clone size: .; D gene: TRBD1; CDR3 protein: CASSPVRTGVEANVLTF; CDR3 DNA: TGTGCCAGCAGCCCCGTCAGGACAGGGGTTGAGGCCAACGTCCTGACTTTC
V gene: TRBV7-9; J gene: TRBJ1-3; clone size: once; D gene: .; CDR3 protein: CASSLSGGASSGNTIYF; CDR3 DNA: TGTGCCAGCAGCTTAAGTGGAGGGGCCAGCTCTGGAAACACCATATATTTT
V gene: TRBV2; J gene: TRBJ2-4; clone size: .; D gene: .; CDR3 protein: CASSRRTLAKNIQYF; CDR3 DNA: TGTGCCAGCAGCCGAAGGACCCTGGCCAAAAACATTCAGTACTTC
V gene: TRBV6-5; J gene: TRBJ1-5; clone size: .; D gene: .; CDR3 protein: CASLGLDHQPQHF; CDR3 DNA: TGTGCCAGCCTCGGACTGGATCATCAGCCCCAGCATTTT
V gene: TRBV13; J gene: TRBJ1-2; clone size: .; D gene: .; CDR3 protein: CASSLPIDPGYTF; CDR3 DNA: TGTGCCAGCAGTTTACCGATCGACCCGGGCTACACCTTC
V gene: TRBV6-6; J gene: TRBJ1-5; clone size: .; D gene: .; CDR3 protein: CASQNNQPQHF; CDR3 DNA: TGTGCCAGCCAGAACAATCAGCCCCAGCATTTT
V gene: TRBV6-6; J gene: TRBJ2-2; clone size: .; D gene: TRBD2; CDR3 protein: CASSDPLAGVIGELFF; CDR3 DNA: TGTGCCAGCAGCGACCCCCTAGCGGGAGTGATCGGGGAGCTGTTTTTT
V gene: TRBV7-2; J gene: TRBJ2-3; clone size: .; D gene: TRBD2; CDR3 protein: CASSPRTSSTDTQYF; CDR3 DNA: TGTGCCAGCAGCCCCCGGACTAGCAGCACAGATACGCAGTATTTT
V gene: TRBV7-6; J gene: TRBJ2-1; clone size: .; D gene: TRBD2; CDR3 protein: CASSPLPDGGNEQFF; CDR3 DNA: TGTGCCAGCAGCCCTCTACCGGACGGGGGGAATGAGCAGTTCTTC
V gene: TRBV6-4; J gene: TRBJ2-1; clone size: .; D gene: TRBD2; CDR3 protein: CASSPRGEYNEQFF; CDR3 DNA: TGTGCCAGCAGCCCCCGGGGGGAATACAATGAGCAGTTCTTC
V gene: TRBV6-5; J gene: TRBJ1-2; clone size: .; D gene: TRBD1; CDR3 protein: CASRLTGNYGYTF; CDR3 DNA: TGTGCCAGCAGGTTGACAGGGAACTATGGCTACACCTTC
V gene: TRBV9; J gene: TRBJ2-3; clone size: .; D gene: .; CDR3 protein: CASSVAGTDTQYF; CDR3 DNA: TGTGCCAGCAGCGTAGCTGGCACAGATACGCAGTATTTT
V gene: TRBV4-3; J gene: TRBJ2-7; clone size: once; D gene: .; CDR3 protein: CASSQDTGVPYEQYF; CDR3 DNA: TGCGCCAGCAGCCAAGACACGGGGGTTCCCTACGAGCAGTACTTC